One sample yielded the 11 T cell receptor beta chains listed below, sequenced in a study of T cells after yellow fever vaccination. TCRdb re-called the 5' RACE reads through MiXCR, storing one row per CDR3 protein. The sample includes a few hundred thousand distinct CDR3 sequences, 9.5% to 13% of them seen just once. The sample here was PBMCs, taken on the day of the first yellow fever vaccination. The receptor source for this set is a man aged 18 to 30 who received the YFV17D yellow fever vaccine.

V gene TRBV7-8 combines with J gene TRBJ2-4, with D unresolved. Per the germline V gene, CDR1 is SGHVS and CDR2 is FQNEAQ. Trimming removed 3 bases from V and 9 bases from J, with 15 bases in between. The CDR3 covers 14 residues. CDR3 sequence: CASSFLASTGIQYF. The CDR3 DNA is TGTGCCAGCAGCTTTCTCGCCTCCACGGGCATTCAGTACTTC.

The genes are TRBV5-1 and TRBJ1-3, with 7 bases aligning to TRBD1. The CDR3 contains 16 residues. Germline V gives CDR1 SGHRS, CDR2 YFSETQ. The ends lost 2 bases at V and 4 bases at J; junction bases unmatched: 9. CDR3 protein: CASSFDTTGIGNTIYF. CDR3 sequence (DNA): TGCGCCAGCAGCTTCGATACGACAGGGATCGGAAACACCATATATTTT.

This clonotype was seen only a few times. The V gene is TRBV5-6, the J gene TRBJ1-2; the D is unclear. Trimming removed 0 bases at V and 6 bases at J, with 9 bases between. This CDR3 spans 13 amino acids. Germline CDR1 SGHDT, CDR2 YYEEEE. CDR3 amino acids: CASSLAGFDGYTF. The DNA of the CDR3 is TGTGCCAGCAGCTTGGCTGGGTTTGATGGCTACACCTTC.

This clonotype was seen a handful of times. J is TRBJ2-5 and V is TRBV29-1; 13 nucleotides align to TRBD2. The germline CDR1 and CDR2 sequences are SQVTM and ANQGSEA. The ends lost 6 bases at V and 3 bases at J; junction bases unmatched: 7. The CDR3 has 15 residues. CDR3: CSVKGLAGREETQYF. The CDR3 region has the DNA TGCAGCGTGAAGGGACTAGCGGGGCGGGAAGAGACCCAGTACTTC. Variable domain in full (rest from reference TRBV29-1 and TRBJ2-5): SAVISQKPSRDICQRGTSLTIQCQVDSQVTMMFWYRQQPGQSLTLIATANQGSEATYESGFVIDKFPISRPNLTFSTLTVSNMSPEDSSIYLCSVKGLAGREETQYFGPGTRLLVL.

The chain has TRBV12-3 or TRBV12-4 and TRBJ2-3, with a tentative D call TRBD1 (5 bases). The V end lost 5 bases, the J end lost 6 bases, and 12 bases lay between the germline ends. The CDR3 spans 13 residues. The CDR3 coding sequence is TGTGCCAGCAGTCGGCAGACAGTCGATACGCAGTATTTT. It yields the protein CASSRQTVDTQYF.

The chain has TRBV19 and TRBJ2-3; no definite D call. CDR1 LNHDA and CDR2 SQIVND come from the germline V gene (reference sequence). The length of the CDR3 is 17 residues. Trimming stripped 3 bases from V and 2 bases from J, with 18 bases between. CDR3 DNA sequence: TGTGCCAGTAGTATCAGACGAGACTCGCCGGACACAGATACGCAGTATTTT. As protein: CASSIRRDSPDTDTQYF.

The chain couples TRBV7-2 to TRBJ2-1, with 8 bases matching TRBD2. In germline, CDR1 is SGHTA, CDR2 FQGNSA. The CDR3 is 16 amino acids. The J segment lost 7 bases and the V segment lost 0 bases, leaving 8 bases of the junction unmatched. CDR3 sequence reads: CASSLASGGPINEQFF. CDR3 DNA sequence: TGTGCCAGCAGCTTAGCCTCGGGGGGGCCGATTAATGAGCAGTTCTTC.

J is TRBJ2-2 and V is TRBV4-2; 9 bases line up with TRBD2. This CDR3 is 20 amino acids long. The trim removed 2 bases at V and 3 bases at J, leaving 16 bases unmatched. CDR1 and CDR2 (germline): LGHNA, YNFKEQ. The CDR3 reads CASSQLEGFASGDDTGELFF. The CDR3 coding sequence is TGTGCCAGCAGCCAATTAGAGGGCTTCGCTAGCGGGGACGACACCGGGGAGCTGTTTTTT.

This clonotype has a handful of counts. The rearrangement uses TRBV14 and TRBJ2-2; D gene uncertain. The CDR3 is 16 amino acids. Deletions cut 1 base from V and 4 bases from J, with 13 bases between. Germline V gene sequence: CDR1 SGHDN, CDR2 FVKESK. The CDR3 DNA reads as TGTGCCAGCAGCCAAGTAGGGCTAGAGCGCACCGGGGAGCTGTTTTTT. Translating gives CASSQVGLERTGELFF. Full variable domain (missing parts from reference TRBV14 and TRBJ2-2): EAGVTQFPSHSVIEKGQTVTLRCDPISGHDNLYWYRRVMGKEIKFLLHFVKESKQDESGMPNNRFLAERTGGTYSTLKVQPAELEDSGVYFCASSQVGLERTGELFFGEGSRLTVL.

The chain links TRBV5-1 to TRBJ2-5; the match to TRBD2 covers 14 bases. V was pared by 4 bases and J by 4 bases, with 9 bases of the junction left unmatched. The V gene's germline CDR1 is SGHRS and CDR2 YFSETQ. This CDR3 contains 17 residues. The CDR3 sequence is CASSPGLAGAVGETQYF. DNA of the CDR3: TGCGCCAGCAGCCCGGGACTAGCGGGGGCAGTGGGAGAGACCCAGTACTTC.

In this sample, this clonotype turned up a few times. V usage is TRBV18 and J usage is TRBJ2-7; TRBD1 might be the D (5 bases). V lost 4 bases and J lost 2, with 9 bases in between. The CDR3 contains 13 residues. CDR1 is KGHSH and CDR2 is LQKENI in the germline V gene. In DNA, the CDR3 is TGTGCCAGCTCACAAACAGGAACCTACGAGCAGTACGTC. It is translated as CASSQTGTYEQYV.